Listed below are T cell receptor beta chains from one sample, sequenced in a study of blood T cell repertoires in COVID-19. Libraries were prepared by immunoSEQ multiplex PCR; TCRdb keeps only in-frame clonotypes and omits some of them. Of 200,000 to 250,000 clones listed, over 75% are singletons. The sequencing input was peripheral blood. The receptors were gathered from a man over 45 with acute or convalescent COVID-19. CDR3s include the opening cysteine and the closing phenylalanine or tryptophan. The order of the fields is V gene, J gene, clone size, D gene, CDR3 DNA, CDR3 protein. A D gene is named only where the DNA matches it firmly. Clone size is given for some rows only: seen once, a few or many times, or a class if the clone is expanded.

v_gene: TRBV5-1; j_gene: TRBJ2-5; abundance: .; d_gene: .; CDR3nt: TGCGCCAGCAGCCCGGACAGAGAAGAGACCCAGTACTTC; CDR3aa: CASSPDREETQYF
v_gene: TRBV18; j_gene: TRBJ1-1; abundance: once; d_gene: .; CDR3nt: TGTGCCAGCTCACCACAGGAGGGGCTGAGTGAAGCTTTCTTT; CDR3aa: CASSPQEGLSEAFF
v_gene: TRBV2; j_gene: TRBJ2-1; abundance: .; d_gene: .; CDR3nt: TGTGCCAGCAGTGGGGCAGTTCCCAACAATGAGCAGTTCTTC; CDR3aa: CASSGAVPNNEQFF
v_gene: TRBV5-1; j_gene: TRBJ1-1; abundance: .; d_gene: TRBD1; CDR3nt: TGCGCCAGCAGCTGGGCCGGGACAGGGACCACTGAAGCTTTCTTT; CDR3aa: CASSWAGTGTTEAFF
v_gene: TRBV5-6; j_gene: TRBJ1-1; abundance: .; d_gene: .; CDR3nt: TGTGCCAGCAGCTTGGACGGGTGGAGGACTGAAGCTTTCTTT; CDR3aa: CASSLDGWRTEAFF
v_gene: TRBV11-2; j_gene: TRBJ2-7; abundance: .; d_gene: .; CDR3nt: TGTGCCAGCAGCTTAGAAGGGGCACTCGAGCAGTACTTC; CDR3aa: CASSLEGALEQYF
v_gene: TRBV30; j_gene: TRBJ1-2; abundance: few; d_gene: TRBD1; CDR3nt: TGTGCCTGGTCGAAGGGGTGGGAGCGGGACAGGGGGCTTGGCTACACCTTC; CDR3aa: CAWSKGWERDRGLGYTF
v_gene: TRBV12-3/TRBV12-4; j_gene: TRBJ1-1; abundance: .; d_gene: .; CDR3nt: TGTGCCAGCAGTCTAACGAGAGCTGAAGCTTTCTTT; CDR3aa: CASSLTRAEAFF
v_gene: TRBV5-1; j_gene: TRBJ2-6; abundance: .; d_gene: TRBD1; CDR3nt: TGCGCCAGCAGCTTGGGCCCCAGGGGGCCTGGGGCCAACGTCCTGACTTTC; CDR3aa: CASSLGPRGPGANVLTF
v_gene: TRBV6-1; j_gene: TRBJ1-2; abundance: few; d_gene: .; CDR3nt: TGTGCCAGCAGTGAAGGCAAGAGCTATGGCTACACCTTC; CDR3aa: CASSEGKSYGYTF
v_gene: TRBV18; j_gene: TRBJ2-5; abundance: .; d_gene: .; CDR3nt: TGTGCCAGCTCACCACAAACAGACGAGACCCAGTACTTC; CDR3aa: CASSPQTDETQYF
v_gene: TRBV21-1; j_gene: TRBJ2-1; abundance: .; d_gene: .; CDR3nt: TGTGCCAGCAGCAAAGGTGGGCCAGGGTCCTACAATGAGCAGTTCTTC; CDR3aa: CASSKGGPGSYNEQFF
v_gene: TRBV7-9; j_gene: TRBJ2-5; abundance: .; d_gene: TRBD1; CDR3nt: TGTGCCAGCAGCGCAGGGGGATTTATAAAGACCCAGTACTTC; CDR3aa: CASSAGGFIKTQYF
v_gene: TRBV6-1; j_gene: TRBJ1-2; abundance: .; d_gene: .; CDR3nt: TGTGCCAGCAGTGAAGGGACAGCTAACTATGGCTACACCTTC; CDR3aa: CASSEGTANYGYTF
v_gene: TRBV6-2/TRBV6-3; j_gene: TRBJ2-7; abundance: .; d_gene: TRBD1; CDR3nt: TGTGCCAGCAGTTATCTACAGGGGACCTACGAGCAGTACTTC; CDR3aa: CASSYLQGTYEQYF
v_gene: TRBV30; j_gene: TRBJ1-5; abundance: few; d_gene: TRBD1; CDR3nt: TGTGCCTGGAGTTTGGGGACAGGAGATCAGCCCCAGCATTTT; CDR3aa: CAWSLGTGDQPQHF
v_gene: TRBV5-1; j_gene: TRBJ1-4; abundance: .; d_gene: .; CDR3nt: TGCGCCAGCAGCCCAGGGCGGACTAATGAAAAACTGTTTTTT; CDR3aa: CASSPGRTNEKLFF
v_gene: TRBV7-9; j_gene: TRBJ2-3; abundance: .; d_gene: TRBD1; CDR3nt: TGTGCCAGCAGATCCCAGGGGGCCTACCGCACAGATACGCAGTATTTT; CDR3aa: CASRSQGAYRTDTQYF
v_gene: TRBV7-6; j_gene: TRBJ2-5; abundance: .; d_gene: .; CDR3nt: TGTGCCAGCAGCTTAGCGGGTACTAGTAGTACCCAGTACTTC; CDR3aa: CASSLAGTSSTQYF
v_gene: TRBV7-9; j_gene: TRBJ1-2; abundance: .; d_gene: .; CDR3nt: TGTGCCAGCACCGAGGAGGGGCCTAACGGCTACACCTTC; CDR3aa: CASTEEGPNGYTF
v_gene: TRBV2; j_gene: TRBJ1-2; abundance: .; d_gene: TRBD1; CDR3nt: TGTGCCAGCAGTCACCGACAGGGGACGGACTATGGCTACACCTTC; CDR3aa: CASSHRQGTDYGYTF
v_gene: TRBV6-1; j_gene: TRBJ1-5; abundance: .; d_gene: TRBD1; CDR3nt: TGTGCCAGCAGTGAAAGACAGGGTCTTGATCAGCCCCAGCATTTT; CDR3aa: CASSERQGLDQPQHF
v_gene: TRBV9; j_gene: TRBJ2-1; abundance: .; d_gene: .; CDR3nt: TGTGCCAGCAGCGCCCTAGTTTACTCCTACAATGAGCAGTTCTTC; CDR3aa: CASSALVYSYNEQFF
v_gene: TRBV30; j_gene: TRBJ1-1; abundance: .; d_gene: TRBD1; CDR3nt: TGTGCCTGGACCGGGACAGTAAGAACTTACACTGAAGCTTTCTTT; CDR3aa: CAWTGTVRTYTEAFF
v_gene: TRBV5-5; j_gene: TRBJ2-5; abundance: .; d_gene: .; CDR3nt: TGTGCCAGCAGGTACCGAGGACAGCAAGAGACCCAGTACTTC; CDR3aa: CASRYRGQQETQYF
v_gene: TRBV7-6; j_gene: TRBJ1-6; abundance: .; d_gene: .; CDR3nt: TGTGCCAGCAGCCGAGAGCGGACCGGGGGTAATTCACCCCTCCACTTT; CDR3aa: CASSRERTGGNSPLHF
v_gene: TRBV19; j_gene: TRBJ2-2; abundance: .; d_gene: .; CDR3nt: TGTGCCAGTAGTAAAGGCAGGGTGGCCACCGGGGAGCTGTTTTTT; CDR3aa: CASSKGRVATGELFF
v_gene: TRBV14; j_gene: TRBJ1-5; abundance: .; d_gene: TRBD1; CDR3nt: TGTGCCAGCAGCCAGGGGGGCCCGGGACAGGGGGCGCGAAGCAATCAGCCCCAGCATTTT; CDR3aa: CASSQGGPGQGARSNQPQHF
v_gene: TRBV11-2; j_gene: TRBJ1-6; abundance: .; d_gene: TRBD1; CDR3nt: TGTGCCAGCAGCTTAGATCTAGGGGACAGGGTCTTTCCACCCCTCCACTTT; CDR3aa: CASSLDLGDRVFPPLHF
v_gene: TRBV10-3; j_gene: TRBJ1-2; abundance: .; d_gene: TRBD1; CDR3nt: TGTGCCATCAGTGAGTCGGGACAGGGGCCATTCGCCTTC; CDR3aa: CAISESGQGPFAF
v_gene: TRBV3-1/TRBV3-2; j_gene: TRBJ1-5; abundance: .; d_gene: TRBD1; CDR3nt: TGTGCCAGCAGCTGGGGCGAAGGGGGCTGGCCCCAGCATTTT; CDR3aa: CASSWGEGGWPQHF
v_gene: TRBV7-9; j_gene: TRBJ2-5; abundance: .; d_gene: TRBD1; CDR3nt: TGTGCCAGCAGCGGTGGGACAGAACAAGAGACCCAGTACTTC; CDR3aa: CASSGGTEQETQYF
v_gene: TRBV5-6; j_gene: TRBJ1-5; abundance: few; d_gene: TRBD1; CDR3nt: TGTGCCAGCAGCTTGGCAGGGGGGATAAATCAGCCCCAGCATTTT; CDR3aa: CASSLAGGINQPQHF
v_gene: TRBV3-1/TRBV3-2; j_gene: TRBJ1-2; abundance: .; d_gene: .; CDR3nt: TGTGCCAGCAGCCGCCAGAACGAGGTAATTGGCTACACCTTC; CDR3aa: CASSRQNEVIGYTF
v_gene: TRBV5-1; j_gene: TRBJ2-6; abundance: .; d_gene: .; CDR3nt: TGCGCCAGCAGCTTGGGCTACGCCGGGGCCAACGTCCTGACTTTC; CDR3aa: CASSLGYAGANVLTF
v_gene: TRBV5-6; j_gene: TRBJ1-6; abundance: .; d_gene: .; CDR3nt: TGTGCCAGCAGCTTCCGAGAGGCGAATTCACCCCTCCACTTT; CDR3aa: CASSFREANSPLHF
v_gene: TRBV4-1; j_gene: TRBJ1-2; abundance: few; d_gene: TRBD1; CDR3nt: TGCGCCAGCAGCCAAGTGGGACAGGGCTTCTATGGCTACACCTTC; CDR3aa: CASSQVGQGFYGYTF
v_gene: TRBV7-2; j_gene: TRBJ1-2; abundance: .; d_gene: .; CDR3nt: TGTGCCAGCAGCTTTCGACTTAACTATGGCTACACCTTC; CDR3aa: CASSFRLNYGYTF
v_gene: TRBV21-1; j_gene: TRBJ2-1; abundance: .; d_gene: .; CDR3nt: TGTGCCAGCAGCGCCCCAGGTACCCGCTCCTACAATGAGCAGTTCTTC; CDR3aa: CASSAPGTRSYNEQFF
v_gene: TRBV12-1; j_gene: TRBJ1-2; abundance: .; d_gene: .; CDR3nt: TGTGCCAGCAGCACAGAACAGGGGGTCCTCTATGGCTACACCTTC; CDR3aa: CASSTEQGVLYGYTF
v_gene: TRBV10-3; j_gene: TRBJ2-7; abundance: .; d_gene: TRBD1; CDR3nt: TGTGCCATCAGTGATCGGGGACAGCCATCCTACGAGCAGTACTTC; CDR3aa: CAISDRGQPSYEQYF
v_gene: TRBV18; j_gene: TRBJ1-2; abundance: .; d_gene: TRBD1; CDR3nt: TGTGCCAGCTCACCATCCTACGCGCAGGGGGACTATGGCTACACCTTC; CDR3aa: CASSPSYAQGDYGYTF
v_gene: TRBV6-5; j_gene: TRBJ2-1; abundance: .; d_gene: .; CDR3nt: TGTGCCAGCGATACGCTGGCTGAGCAGTTCTTC; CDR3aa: CASDTLAEQFF
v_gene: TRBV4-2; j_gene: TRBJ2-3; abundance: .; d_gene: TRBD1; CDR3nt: TGTGCCAGCAGCCAGGGACAGGCAGGGACAGATACGCAGTATTTT; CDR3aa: CASSQGQAGTDTQYF